Sequencing of this T cell receptor beta chain was carried out in a study of shared clonotypes between healthy human individuals. Points from the study as a whole: Sharing across a few donors was seen in 4% to 6.5% of naive CD4 clonotypes.

With 6 bases removed from V and 5 bases from J, the gap between germline ends came to 14 bases. The CDR3 sequence is 14 residues long. Per the germline V gene, CDR1 is WSHSY and CDR2 is SAAADI. Sequencing used immunoSEQ multiplex PCR; TCRdb keeps in-frame clones, though not all of them. The data contain a few hundred thousand clones, around 74% of them singletons. Concerning this clone itself: Its antigen is not known.

The clonotype was recovered from a man between 25 and 39 years old in good health. Input material: memory CD4+ T cells sorted from blood. The subset was: CD45RA-negative fraction. V and J are TRBV10-2 and TRBJ2-1; D remains unclear. CDR3 sequence reads: CASSYNRINNEQFF. CDR3 coding DNA: TGCGCCAGCAGCTACAACCGGATAAACAATGAGCAGTTCTTC.